This record covers a single T cell receptor (beta chain). This sample was included in a study of blood T cell repertoires in COVID-19. Study as a whole: In each case, the material was cDNA or gDNA derived from T cells, B-cell-depleted T cells, or PBMCs.

Original processing methods: By means of reference gene primer amplification, nucleated cell counts were estimated. Profiling relied on immunoSEQ multiplex PCR, and the TCRdb table lists in-frame clones only, not all of them. The V and J calls and the clone size are those of that table, but D and trimming were determined from the DNA. The sample yields some 58,000 clones, about 83% seen once. The CDR3 spans 14 residues. CDR1 is MNHNS, CDR2 SASEGT, per germline. J was trimmed by 10 bases and V by 3 bases; bases with no gene match: 8. This clonotype was sampled from a man over 45 with acute or convalescent COVID-19. Source material: peripheral blood. The rearrangement links TRBV6-1 to TRBJ1-4; TRBD1 agrees at 7 bases. CDR3 bases: TGTGCCAGCAGTGAGCGGACAGGCACGATAAAACTGTTTTTT. The encoded protein is CASSERTGTIKLFF.